This TCR beta chain was identified in a study of blood T cells in healthy people across ages. To note about this clonotype: Its antigen is currently unknown.

Study observations and caveats: As age increased, TCR beta diversity per million T cells fell in a roughly linear fashion. Compared with aged donors, long-lived donors showed fewer expanded clones, suggesting selection.

Then a second PCR, running roughly 7 to 11 cycles, was carried out with a sample-barcoded 5' primer and a J-beta primer mix. TCRdb re-derived calls from the 5' RACE reads in MiXCR, one entry per CDR3 protein. The sample contains roughly 550,000 distinct CDR3 sequences, less than 25% of which appear only once. The sample was also linked to a second study, of T cells of mothers and their children. As reported in that work: The extracted RNA was employed in its entirety for cDNA synthesis, at roughly 1.5 ug per 15 ul.

The TCR sequence derives from a boy between 10 and 17 years old in good health. The material sequenced was blood.

CDR3 coding DNA: TGTGCCAGCAGCCCTCGGGACAGGGTCCACGAGCAGTACTTC. It yields the protein CASSPRDRVHEQYF. The rearrangement links TRBV7-8 to TRBJ2-5; 9 nucleotides match TRBD1. The DNA matches TRBJ2-7 better at its end, which makes the J call doubtful. Germline values: CDR1 SGHVS, CDR2 FQNEAQ. CDR3 length: 14 residues.